This is a list of T cell receptor beta chains from one sample in a study of CD8 T cells in Susac syndrome. TCRdb redid the calling of the immunoSEQ multiplex PCR reads with MiXCR, one entry per CDR3 protein. The table records over 95,000 distinct CDR3 sequences, 85% to 95% of them present only once. Sample: CD8+ T cells from PBMCs. The source of these receptors is a human donor in good health. The CDR3 runs from the conserved cysteine through the conserved F or W. A D gene is named only where the DNA matches it firmly.

j_call | d_call | v_call | cdr3_aa
TRBJ2-2 | TRBD1 | TRBV5-1 | CASSSRTGGSTGELFF
TRBJ1-5 | NA | TRBV6-2/TRBV6-3 | CASTWGLPQPQHF
TRBJ1-3 | NA | TRBV7-8 | CASSLGVPGNTIYF
TRBJ2-7 | TRBD1 | TRBV11-2 | CASSPGTGDDEQYF
TRBJ1-1 | NA | TRBV7-2 | CASSSASPNTEAFF
TRBJ1-5 | NA | TRBV7-2 | CASSPDMHRYSNQPQHF
TRBJ2-3 | NA | TRBV5-1 | CASSPDPSGEDTQYF
TRBJ2-7 | NA | TRBV5-1 | CASSSSENYEQYF
TRBJ2-4 | NA | TRBV23-1 | CASSQSTGTYPKNIQYF
TRBJ1-1 | NA | TRBV3-1 | CASSPGGSGNTGAFF
TRBJ2-7 | NA | TRBV7-3 | CASSLAPTASRGEQYF
TRBJ2-1 | NA | TRBV23-1 | CASSPWLGSGGIYNEQFF
TRBJ2-2 | NA | TRBV27 | CASSLSNRVAGELFF
TRBJ2-3 | TRBD2 | TRBV5-1 | CASSLQTSGTTDTQYF
TRBJ2-1 | NA | TRBV18 | CASSPIDSYNEQFF
TRBJ2-1 | TRBD2 | TRBV5-1 | CASSLARLAGLDEQFF
TRBJ2-7 | NA | TRBV12-3/TRBV12-4 | CASSSDTSYEQYF
TRBJ2-1 | NA | TRBV29-1 | CTLRTKVAASYNEQFF
TRBJ2-1 | NA | TRBV9 | CASSVVVGSSHEQFF
TRBJ2-1 | NA | TRBV9 | CASSVGRGPYNEQFF
TRBJ2-7 | NA | TRBV2 | CASAPFGGPYEQYF
TRBJ2-1 | TRBD2 | TRBV2 | CASSEALSGRFYEQFF
TRBJ2-7 | NA | TRBV7-2 | CASSLATGSGEQYF
TRBJ1-4 | NA | TRBV5-1 | CASSLDGFNEKLFF
TRBJ1-5 | TRBD1 | TRBV2 | CASTVGGTGGFGGNQPQHF
TRBJ2-7 | TRBD2 | TRBV10-3 | CAISEGLAGLYEQYF
TRBJ2-6 | TRBD1 | TRBV19 | CASSIEGQGFSGANVLTF
TRBJ1-5 | NA | TRBV7-2 | CASSSNSNQPQHF
TRBJ2-7 | NA | TRBV2 | CASTGTYSYEQYF
TRBJ2-3 | NA | TRBV7-2 | CASSLFEDTQYF
TRBJ2-3 | NA | TRBV5-6 | CASSLFSAGSTDTQYF
TRBJ2-2 | TRBD2 | TRBV5-1 | CASSLVTSGGDTGELFF
TRBJ1-5 | NA | TRBV7-2 | CASTRVGSNQPQHF
TRBJ2-7 | NA | TRBV5-1 | CASSLTGSSYEQYF
TRBJ2-7 | NA | TRBV5-4 | CASSLELGAYYEQYF
TRBJ2-1 | TRBD2 | TRBV14 | CASSQKGTSGRLGWFF
TRBJ1-5 | TRBD1 | TRBV4-2 | CASSQETGLNSNQPQHF
TRBJ1-6 | NA | TRBV5-1 | CASSPWEDNSPLHF
TRBJ1-1 | NA | TRBV3-1 | CASSQVGENTEAFF
TRBJ1-1 | NA | TRBV7-2 | CASSLAPQSRSGAFF
TRBJ1-3 | TRBD1 | TRBV13 | CASILTGAVSTSGNTIYF
TRBJ1-1 | NA | TRBV12-3/TRBV12-4 | CASSPPRGNTEAFF
TRBJ2-1 | NA | TRBV6-1 | CASSARPFRSYNEQFF
TRBJ2-1 | NA | TRBV29-1 | CSVDPGEQFF
TRBJ2-1 | NA | TRBV21-1 | CASSTKTGTGGNEQFF
TRBJ2-6 | NA | TRBV7-3 | CASSFEGGSSGANVLTF
TRBJ2-1 | NA | TRBV6-1 | CASSESLANEQFF
TRBJ2-2 | NA | TRBV7-3 | CASSNVLGELFF
TRBJ2-2 | TRBD1 | TRBV7-9 | CASSSKLQGSSSNTGELFF
TRBJ2-5 | NA | TRBV5-6 | CASSKEIQETQYF
TRBJ1-3 | TRBD1 | TRBV2 | CASRGETDRLLGNTIYF
TRBJ2-5 | NA | TRBV7-2 | CASSRGGVGETQYF
TRBJ2-1 | NA | TRBV12-5 | CASGLAPLEAGGKNEQFF
TRBJ2-7 | NA | TRBV2 | CASRDGSSYEQYF
TRBJ1-2 | NA | TRBV7-2 | CASSSVNGLSNYGYTF
TRBJ1-1 | NA | TRBV19 | CASSISGGTNTEAFF
TRBJ2-3 | TRBD2 | TRBV20-1 | CSAFKAGGRTDTQYF
TRBJ1-2 | NA | TRBV12-3/TRBV12-4 | CASSFSGAEGYTF
TRBJ2-7 | TRBD2 | TRBV6-1 | CASSGPGSGGTYEQYF